This TCR beta chain was retrieved from a study of somatic mutations in cytotoxic T cells in rheumatoid arthritis. The V gene lost 6 bases and the J gene lost 1 base, with 11 bases spanning the gap. Germline CDR1 reads SGHRS; CDR2 reads YFSETQ. CDR3 size: 13 residues. This table comes from immunoSEQ multiplex PCR, and its TCRdb copy is limited to in-frame clones, with some not included. The sample includes some 19,000 clones, around 81% of them seen just once. The chain carries TRBV5-1 and TRBJ2-7; possible D gene TRBD1, 6 bases. Sequenced material: CD8+ T cells sorted from blood. This TCR was sampled from a man between 18 and 35 years old with rheumatoid arthritis. The CDR3 DNA is TGCGCCAGCACAGACGACAGGTCCTACGAGCAGTACTTC. Translating it yields CASTDDRSYEQYF.